Listed below are T cell receptor beta chains from one sample, sequenced in a study of OX40 agonist ivuxolimab in advanced cancers. Assay used: immunoSEQ multiplex PCR; TCRdb lists only in-frame clones, some missing. The sample consists of fewer than 40,000 clones, roughly 80% of them appearing once. Sequenced here: CD4+ or CD8+ T cells sorted from blood, sampled in a trial of the OX40 agonist ivuxolimab. These receptors were taken from an adult with an advanced solid tumor such as melanoma, head and neck, liver or kidney cancer. CDR3s include the opening cysteine and the closing phenylalanine or tryptophan. D genes are given only for firm matches. Clone size is shown for a subset of rows, as once, few, many or a class of expanded clone.

j_gene,v_gene,d_gene,abundance,CDR3nt,CDR3aa
TRBJ2-7,TRBV19,-,-,TGTGCCAGTAGTATACGGGACGGGGTCTACGAGCAGTACTTC,CASSIRDGVYEQYF
TRBJ2-7,TRBV28,-,-,TGTGCCAGCAGCCAACAAACATACGAGCAGTACTTC,CASSQQTYEQYF
TRBJ1-2,TRBV11-2,-,-,TGTGCCAGCACCTATACGCGGGGGCAGAGAGGCTACACCTTC,CASTYTRGQRGYTF
TRBJ1-1,TRBV10-3,-,few,TGTGCCATCAGTGTTGAGGAGTCCACTGAAGCTTTCTTT,CAISVEESTEAFF
TRBJ1-1,TRBV5-1,-,-,TGCGCCAGCAGCTTGACAGTGAACACTGAAGCTTTCTTT,CASSLTVNTEAFF
TRBJ1-1,TRBV7-9,-,-,TGTGCCAGCAGCGACGTCATGAACACTGAAGCTTTCTTT,CASSDVMNTEAFF
TRBJ2-1,TRBV6-1,TRBD1,once,TGTGCCAGCACTAGGGACAGGGGGTGGAATGAGCAGTTCTTC,CASTRDRGWNEQFF
TRBJ1-1,TRBV10-2,-,few,TGCGCCAGCAGTGAGTCCACGGGGGGTCCGAGGACTGAAGCTTTCTTT,CASSESTGGPRTEAFF
TRBJ1-2,TRBV9,TRBD1,-,TGTGCCAGCAGCGCCGGGACAGGGGGAAACTATGGCTACACCTTC,CASSAGTGGNYGYTF
TRBJ2-1,TRBV27,-,few,TGTGCCAGCAGTTTACTAGGATCCGACAATGAGCAGTTCTTC,CASSLLGSDNEQFF
TRBJ2-3,TRBV6-1,TRBD2,few,TGTGCCAGCAGTGAAGCGCGGTCGGCGGGGGGCACAGATACGCAGTATTTT,CASSEARSAGGTDTQYF
TRBJ2-3,TRBV2,-,few,TGTGCCAGCAGTGAAATTGGGGGTGGGGCAGATACGCAGTATTTT,CASSEIGGGADTQYF
TRBJ2-1,TRBV5-1,-,few,TGCGCCAGCAGCTTGGCCCCAAAGGCCTACAATGAGCAGTTCTTC,CASSLAPKAYNEQFF
TRBJ2-7,TRBV7-2,TRBD1,-,TGTGCCAGCAGCACTGACAGGGGATCCTACGAGCAGTACTTC,CASSTDRGSYEQYF
TRBJ2-7,TRBV29-1,-,-,TGCAGCGTCGGGAGAGGCACCTACGAGCAGTACTTC,CSVGRGTYEQYF
TRBJ2-1,TRBV15,-,-,TGTGCCACCAGCAGAGGAGGGAAGGGCAATGAGCAGTTCTTC,CATSRGGKGNEQFF
TRBJ2-5,TRBV5-1,-,-,TGCGCCAGCAGCTTGCGGGTCTATTCGGTAACGGCGGAGACCCAGTACTTC,CASSLRVYSVTAETQYF
TRBJ2-7,TRBV10-2,-,-,TGTGCCATCAGTGAGCAGGGGTCGGGTTACGAGCAGTACTTC,CAISEQGSGYEQYF
TRBJ2-7,TRBV13,-,-,TGTGCCAGCAGCCAGGGCCCCTACGAGCAGTACTTC,CASSQGPYEQYF
TRBJ2-3,TRBV6-5,TRBD1,-,TGTGCCAGCAGTTATTCGGGACAGAGCACAGATACGCAGTATTTT,CASSYSGQSTDTQYF
TRBJ1-4,TRBV18,-,-,TGTGCCAGCTCACCAGGGGGGCTTAATGAAAAACTGTTTTTT,CASSPGGLNEKLFF
TRBJ2-1,TRBV5-4,TRBD2,-,TGTGCCAGCCCGGGACTAGAGGGTTACAATGAGCAGTTCTTC,CASPGLEGYNEQFF
TRBJ1-2,TRBV14,-,-,TGTGCCAGCAGCCAAGATATTAGCGGAGTCTATGGCTACACCTTC,CASSQDISGVYGYTF
TRBJ1-1,TRBV15,-,-,TGTGCCACCAGCAGCCTTCATTTTGGGGGGTACACTGAAGCTTTCTTT,CATSSLHFGGYTEAFF
TRBJ2-7,TRBV4-2,-,-,TGTGCCAGCAGCTTTCCAGGGCGCGACGAGCAGTACTTC,CASSFPGRDEQYF
TRBJ1-6,TRBV28,-,-,TGTGCCAGCAGTTTTGGGGGATCGCCCCTCCACTTT,CASSFGGSPLHF
TRBJ2-7,TRBV7-6,TRBD1,-,TGTGCCAGCAGCTTGGGCGACAGGGGAAGCTACGAGCAGTACTTC,CASSLGDRGSYEQYF
TRBJ1-2,TRBV19,-,once,TGTGCCAGTAGTATAGCCACCGGGGGCGCACTTAACTATGGCTACACCTTC,CASSIATGGALNYGYTF
TRBJ1-4,TRBV5-6,-,-,TGTGCCAGCAGCTTGTTTTGGCGGGATGAAAAACTGTTTTTT,CASSLFWRDEKLFF
TRBJ2-5,TRBV28,-,-,TGTGCCAGCAGTTCCCGGGGGAGAGGGTGGACCCAGTACTTC,CASSSRGRGWTQYF
TRBJ1-1,TRBV19,-,-,TGTGCCAGTTTATCGAACACTGAAGCTTTCTTT,CASLSNTEAFF
TRBJ2-5,TRBV5-4,-,-,TGTGCCAGCAGCTTAAACGCGGAGGAGACCCAGTACTTC,CASSLNAEETQYF
TRBJ1-2,TRBV5-1,TRBD1,-,TGCGCCAGCAGCCGCACAATTCCGGGACAGGGGGTCGGCTACACCTTC,CASSRTIPGQGVGYTF
TRBJ2-3,TRBV11-3,TRBD2,-,TGTGCCAGCAGCTCCCGCGGGGGGTATTCATCTAGCACAGATACGCAGTATTTT,CASSSRGGYSSSTDTQYF
TRBJ2-1,TRBV30,TRBD2,-,TGTGCCTGGAGTGTACGGACTAGTAGGCGGGATGAGCAGTTCTTC,CAWSVRTSRRDEQFF
TRBJ1-3,TRBV7-9,-,-,TGTGCCAGCAGCTTAGGGACTTCACCTGGAAACACCATATATTTT,CASSLGTSPGNTIYF
TRBJ2-5,TRBV5-1,TRBD1,-,TGCGCCAGCAGCTGGGGACAGGGGACCCAGTACTTC,CASSWGQGTQYF
TRBJ2-1,TRBV11-2,TRBD2,-,TGTGCCAGCAGCTTAGCGGCGGGGGGGTACAATGAGCAGTTCTTC,CASSLAAGGYNEQFF
TRBJ1-2,TRBV4-2,-,-,TGTGCCAGCAGCCCCCGCACAGGGACCGTCTATGGCTACACCTTC,CASSPRTGTVYGYTF
TRBJ2-3,TRBV7-9,-,-,TGTGCCAGCAGCTCCACGACAGATACGCAGTATTTT,CASSSTTDTQYF
TRBJ1-5,TRBV19,TRBD1,-,TGTGCCAGTAGCCTCGTTTTGACAGGGGATCTCACACAGCCCCAGCATTTT,CASSLVLTGDLTQPQHF
TRBJ1-2,TRBV5-6,-,-,TGTGCCAGCAGCTTGGTTCGGGTGGGCTACACCTTC,CASSLVRVGYTF